The rows below give T cell receptor beta chains drawn from one sample of a study of blood T cell repertoires in COVID-19. TCRdb's table, derived via immunoSEQ multiplex PCR, lists solely in-frame clones and lacks some. The sample includes 200,000 to 300,000 clones, approximately 88% of them seen just once. The sample taken for sequencing was PBMCs or T cells enriched from blood (not recorded which). These receptor sequences come from a woman in her thirties or forties with acute COVID-19. The CDR3 runs from the conserved cysteine through the conserved F or W. The D gene is left open where the match is weak. Not all rows give a size; the values are once, few, many and, for expanded clones, a class.

d_call j_call cdr3_length clone_size v_call cdr3_nt cdr3_aa
- TRBJ1-1 14 - TRBV29-1 TGCAGCGTCGAGAGGTTCTTCGGGAACACTGAAGCTTTCTTT CSVERFFGNTEAFF
- TRBJ2-3 15 - TRBV6-1 TGTGCCAGCCGCTATACCTCGCGGGGACCCAATACGCAGTATTTT CASRYTSRGPNTQYF
- TRBJ1-1 15 - TRBV18 TGTGCCAGCTCACCCATGTACCTCGGGGGCACTGAAGCTTTCTTT CASSPMYLGGTEAFF
- TRBJ2-2 11 - TRBV5-1 TGCGCCAGCACGAGCACCGGGGAGCTGTTTTTT CASTSTGELFF
TRBD1 TRBJ1-2 14 - TRBV3-1/TRBV3-2 TGTGCCAGCAGCCTTTGGACAGGAACCTATGGCTACACCTTC CASSLWTGTYGYTF
TRBD1 TRBJ2-5 16 - TRBV7-3 TGTGCCAGCAGCTTAAGCGGGACAGGGGGCCCAGAGACCCAGTACTTC CASSLSGTGGPETQYF
- TRBJ1-4 16 - TRBV5-4 TGTGCCAGCAGCCGGGGGTCTACCCAGACTAATGAAAAACTGTTTTTT CASSRGSTQTNEKLFF
- TRBJ2-1 14 - TRBV7-9 TGTGCCAGCAGCTTAGAGAGCTCCTACAATGAGCAGTTCTTC CASSLESSYNEQFF
- TRBJ1-2 17 - TRBV5-8 TGTGCCAGCAGCCGCGAGGAGGCAGTCTTAGAAGAGGGTGGCTACACCTTC CASSREEAVLEEGGYTF
- TRBJ1-1 15 - TRBV7-9 TGTGCCAGCAGCTTAGCGCGACAGATGAACACTGAAGCTTTCTTT CASSLARQMNTEAFF
- TRBJ1-2 15 - TRBV11-2 TGTGCCAGCAGCTCGGGACACCAGACTAACTATGGCTACACCTTC CASSSGHQTNYGYTF
TRBD1 TRBJ1-2 14 - TRBV28 TGTGCCAGCAGTACAGGGGAAGGGGTCGGTGGCTACACCTTC CASSTGEGVGGYTF
- TRBJ2-5 13 - TRBV28 TGTGCCAGCAGTAAACAGGTCCAAGAGACCCAGTACTTC CASSKQVQETQYF
- TRBJ1-2 16 - TRBV7-9 TGTGCCAGCAGCTCCATCTCAGGGGAAATTAACTATGGCTACACCTTC CASSSISGEINYGYTF
TRBD1 TRBJ1-4 16 - TRBV5-1 TGCGCCAGCAGCCCGGGGACAGGGGATGGTAATGAAAAACTGTTTTTT CASSPGTGDGNEKLFF
TRBD2 TRBJ2-5 16 once TRBV24-1 TGTGCCACCAGTGACCTCACTAGCGGGATCGGTGAGACCCAGTACTTC CATSDLTSGIGETQYF
- TRBJ2-1 18 - TRBV21-1 TGTGCCAGCAGCAAGGCATTAGAAGACAGGGGGAGGTTTAGCGTCCAGTTCTTC CASSKALEDRGRFSVQFF
TRBD2 TRBJ2-5 15 - TRBV24-1 TGTGCCACCAGTGTTGGAGCGGGAGGGCTGGAGACCCAGTACTTC CATSVGAGGLETQYF
- TRBJ1-5 13 - TRBV30 TGTGCCTGGGCGCTACAGGGAAATCAGCCCCAGCATTTT CAWALQGNQPQHF
- TRBJ1-5 15 - TRBV4-3 TGCGCCAGCAGCCAGACTGCCTCGGGCAATCAGCCCCAGCATTTT CASSQTASGNQPQHF
- TRBJ1-4 17 once TRBV27 TGTGCCAGCAGTCGGACAGCGGTTACGCTCTTCGGTGAAAAACTGTTTTTT CASSRTAVTLFGEKLFF
- TRBJ1-1 14 once TRBV2 TGTGCCAGCAGTAGGGGCAGGGAGGCTCCTGAAGCTTTCTTT CASSRGREAPEAFF
TRBD1 TRBJ2-1 16 - TRBV16 TGTGCCAGCAGCCAATCGGACAGGGGGCAATACTATGAGCAGTTCTTC CASSQSDRGQYYEQFF
- TRBJ1-5 16 - TRBV4-1 TGCGCCAGCAGCCAGGAACAGGGATTGAGAAATCAGCCCCAGCATTTT CASSQEQGLRNQPQHF
- TRBJ1-6 15 - TRBV6-5 TGTGCCAGCACCACGAGGGGAGGGCCTTATTCACCCCTCCACTTT CASTTRGGPYSPLHF
TRBD1 TRBJ2-5 15 - TRBV7-7 TGTGCTAGCAGCCAGACCGGGACAGACGGAGAGACCCAGTACTTC CASSQTGTDGETQYF
TRBD1 TRBJ1-1 15 - TRBV18 TGTGCCAGCTCCCCAAGACAGGGCCGGGGCACTGAAGCTTTCTTT CASSPRQGRGTEAFF
- TRBJ2-2 13 - TRBV5-6 TGTGCCAGCAGGCTAGAGAACACCGGGGAGCTGTTTTTT CASRLENTGELFF
TRBD1 TRBJ1-3 16 - TRBV28 TGTGCCAGCAGTCTTCCGGGACAGGGTCCTGGAAACACCATATATTTT CASSLPGQGPGNTIYF
- TRBJ2-1 16 - TRBV7-9 TGTGCCAGCAGCCAAAATTCAGGGTCTCGCGACAATGAGCAGTTCTTC CASSQNSGSRDNEQFF
TRBD1 TRBJ2-1 16 - TRBV7-8 TGTGCCAGCAGCTTATTTGGGGACAGCCTTTACAATGAGCAGTTCTTC CASSLFGDSLYNEQFF
- TRBJ2-1 16 - TRBV4-1 TGCGCCAGCAGCCAAGGGCCGGCTAGCGAGACCAATGAGCAGTTCTTC CASSQGPASETNEQFF
- TRBJ1-1 13 - TRBV20-1 TGCAGTGCTAGTGGGGCGTTGAACACTGAAGCTTTCTTT CSASGALNTEAFF
TRBD1 TRBJ1-2 15 few TRBV28 TGTGCCAGCAGTTTACGGCCCGGGACAGACTATGGCTACACCTTC CASSLRPGTDYGYTF
- TRBJ1-5 14 once TRBV7-9 TGTGCCAGCACCCGTGACACCTCCAATCAGCCCCAGCATTTT CASTRDTSNQPQHF
- TRBJ1-5 15 - TRBV6-5 TGTGCCAGCAGCACCGGACAGCCAGAGGATCAGCCCCAGCATTTT CASSTGQPEDQPQHF
- TRBJ1-1 17 - TRBV15 TGTGCCACCAGCAGATTACAGGGAGTCTGGCGTGACACTGAAGCTTTCTTT CATSRLQGVWRDTEAFF
- TRBJ1-2 13 - TRBV12-3/TRBV12-4 TGTGCCAGCAGTTGGACACCAGATGATGGCTACACCTTC CASSWTPDDGYTF
TRBD1 TRBJ2-3 13 - TRBV2 TGTGCCAGCGGGACAGGAGGCACAGATACGCAGTATTTT CASGTGGTDTQYF
- TRBJ1-6 14 - TRBV28 TGTGCCAGCAGCATCCCCGCGGGGAATTCACCCCTCCACTTT CASSIPAGNSPLHF
- TRBJ1-5 13 - TRBV7-8 TGTGCCAGCAGCTCACACCCGAATCAGCCCCAGCATTTT CASSSHPNQPQHF
TRBD1 TRBJ2-5 15 - TRBV6-5 TGTGCCAGCAGCCGGGACAGGGGATTTCAAGAGACCCAGTACTTC CASSRDRGFQETQYF
- TRBJ1-5 14 - TRBV30 TGTGCCTGGAACGGTGAGGTAGGAAATCAGCCCCAGCATTTT CAWNGEVGNQPQHF
- TRBJ2-1 15 - TRBV11-2 TGTGCCAGCAGCACTTACTCGGCGGGTTACAATGAGCAGTTCTTC CASSTYSAGYNEQFF
TRBD2 TRBJ2-7 14 few TRBV5-1 TGCGCCAGCAGCAAAGCGGGAGATCAACACGAGCAGTACTTC CASSKAGDQHEQYF
TRBD2 TRBJ2-1 14 - TRBV5-1 TGCGCCAGCAGCCCCCAAACTAGCGGCAATGAGCAGTTCTTC CASSPQTSGNEQFF
- TRBJ1-2 14 few TRBV3-1/TRBV3-2 TGTGCCAGCAGCCCCGGTTCGGATAGCTTCGGCTACACCTTC CASSPGSDSFGYTF
TRBD2 TRBJ2-1 14 - TRBV27 TGTGCCAGCAGTTTACTAGCGGGGGGAACTGAGCAGTTCTTC CASSLLAGGTEQFF
TRBD2 TRBJ2-3 16 - TRBV7-9 TGTGCCAGCAGCACGGGGACTAGCGGGAGGGCAGATACGCAGTATTTT CASSTGTSGRADTQYF
- TRBJ2-1 13 - TRBV9 TGTGCCAGCAGCGTAACTCAGGACAATGAGCAGTTCTTC CASSVTQDNEQFF